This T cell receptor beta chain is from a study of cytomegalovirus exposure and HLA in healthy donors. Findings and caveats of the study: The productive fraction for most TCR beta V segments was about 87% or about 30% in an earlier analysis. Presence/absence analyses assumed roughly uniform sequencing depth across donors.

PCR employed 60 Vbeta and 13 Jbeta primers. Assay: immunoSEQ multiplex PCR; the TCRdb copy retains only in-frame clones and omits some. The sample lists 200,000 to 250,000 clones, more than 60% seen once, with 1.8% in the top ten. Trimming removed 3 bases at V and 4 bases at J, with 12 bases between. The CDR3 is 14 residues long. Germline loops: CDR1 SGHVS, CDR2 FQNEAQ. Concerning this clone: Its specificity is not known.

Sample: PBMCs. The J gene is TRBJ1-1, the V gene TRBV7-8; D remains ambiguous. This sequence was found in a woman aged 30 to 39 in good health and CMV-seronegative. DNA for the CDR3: TGTGCCAGCAGCTTCTGGGGTGCGGGCACTGAAGCTTTCTTT. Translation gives CASSFWGAGTEAFF.